This T cell receptor beta chain is drawn from a study of control samples from healthy donors and cancer patients (dated by TCRdb to 2018 to 2021). Libraries were constructed by the immunoSEQ multiplex PCR assay. The clones in this table, taken by TCRdb from immuneACCESS, are in-frame only. Not every clone is retained; where verified, under half of the shortfall comes from an unresolved V gene, and the cause of the rest is unknown. The sample profile shows some 22,000 clones; roughly 84% of them were found once. Roughly 24% of the sample goes to the ten largest clones. V is reduced by 8 bases and J by 3 bases, leaving a spacing of 16 bases between them. The CDR3, from cysteine to phenylalanine, totals 14 residues. The only DNA kept is the CDR3, 42 bases in frame from the first base. CDR1 and CDR2 are read off the germline V gene as SNHLY and FYNNEI. Concerning this clone: Its cognate antigen has yet to be identified. No base quality values were provided; no much bigger clone lies one nucleotide off.

Sequenced: PBMCs. The receptor chain draws on TRBV2 and TRBJ1-2; TRBD1 is a possible D gene, resting on 5 matching bases. The sequence derives from a man between 60 and 75 years old with colorectal cancer. The nucleotide sequence is TGTGCCAGCCGGAGCTGGGACGCTCACTATGGCTACACCTTC. It is translated as CASRSWDAHYGYTF.